This paragraph covers one TCR beta chain sequence. Its cognate antigen is unknown. Clones were read by immunoSEQ multiplex PCR, and TCRdb kept only the in-frame ones, dropping some. This table holds roughly 97,000 clones, around 90% found once. This sample was taken from a study of graft-versus-host responses after intestinal transplantation. General study points: Recipient marrow held GvH clones, some first seen in ileum or blood.

There are 13 residues in the CDR3. V lost 5 bases and J 3 bases, leaving 10 bases between the germline ends. Germline V lookup: CDR1 SGHNT, CDR2 YYREEE (reference sequence). Sequenced here: PBMCs, sampled 450 to 480 days after intestinal transplant. The clonotype originates from a human patient who received an intestinal transplant, so some T cells may come from the graft donor. V gene TRBV5-4 combines with J gene TRBJ2-3; maybe TRBD1 (5 bases). The CDR3 reads CASSYQGTDTQYF. CDR3 DNA sequence: TGTGCCAGCAGTTATCAGGGTACAGATACGCAGTATTTT.